A single T cell receptor beta chain is shown here with its context. Its antigen is currently unknown. The data stem from a study of CD4+ T cells in melanoma. Overall study results and limits: Neoantigen-specific CD4+ T cells in melanoma reportedly had diverse differentiation states. A reported correlation linked neoantigen-specific CD4+ T cells to CD8+, macrophage and B cell function.

Germline CDR1 is SGHRS and CDR2 is YFSETQ. V lost 4 bases and J lost 2; bases outside the gene matches: 7. The CDR3 is 15 amino acids. Method: immunoSEQ multiplex PCR; TCRdb's copy keeps in-frame clones and lacks some. The table includes 9,500 to 12,000 clones, approximately 70% detected once. The TCR comes from a human donor with melanoma. This chain joins TRBV5-1 and TRBJ1-1; 8 bases match TRBD1. The material sequenced was cells from a culture (not recorded whether cultured in vitro). CDR3 coding DNA: TGCGCCAGCAGCACAGGACAGGGTTCCAACACTGAAGCTTTCTTT. Amino acid sequence: CASSTGQGSNTEAFF. Filled out from reference TRBV5-1 and TRBJ1-1, the complete variable domain reads KAGVTQTPRYLIKTRGQQVTLSCSPISGHRSVSWYQQTPGQGLQFLFEYFSETQRNKGNFPGRFSGRQFSNSRSEMNVSTLELGDSALYLCASSTGQGSNTEAFFGQGTRLTVV.